The clone carrying this T cell receptor beta chain appeared a few times. Its antigen is unidentified. The entry originates in a study of identical twins. General study points: Where out-of-frame alpha sequences were twin-shared, they showed excess low generation probability.

Each CDR3 protein is one row after TCRdb ran MiXCR on the 5' RACE reads. The sample consists of about 190,000 distinct CDR3 sequences, 15% of them appearing once. CDR1 and CDR2 from the germline V gene are MNHEY and SMNVEV (reference sequence). Trimming removed 1 base from V and 5 bases from J; junction bases left unmatched: 9. CDR3 size: 16 residues. Another study also made use of these data, one on T cells expressing NK-cell markers.

This chain joins TRBV27 and TRBJ2-7, with 9 positions matching TRBD1. Sequencing used CD8+ T cells sorted from blood. The source of this sequence is a woman aged 18-30 years in good health. CDR3 amino acids: CASSLLYGTGSHEQYF. The CDR3 DNA is TGTGCCAGCAGTTTATTGTACGGGACAGGGAGTCACGAGCAGTACTTC.